Below are 29 T cell receptor beta chains sequenced from a single sample in a study of CD8 T cells in Susac syndrome. Random hexamers were used to reverse transcribe an amount of about 0.45 to 1 ug RNA. TCRdb analysed the immunoSEQ multiplex PCR reads with MiXCR anew, one entry per CDR3 protein. The sample holds about 60,000 distinct CDR3 sequences, more than 80% seen once. Sample: CD8+ T cells from PBMCs. These receptors were obtained from a human donor in good health.

The chain is built from TRBV5-1 and TRBJ1-1; D gene ambiguous. CDR1 SGHRS and CDR2 YFSETQ come from the germline V gene. This CDR3 comprises 16 residues. Trimming pared 2 bases from V and 7 bases from J, leaving 21 bases between. Written as DNA, the CDR3 is TGCGCCAGCAGCTTCCGGTCCGTGGTTCCCATGAATGAAGCTTTCTTT. Protein: CASSFRSVVPMNEAFF.

CDR3 bases: TGTGCCCACGAACCGCCCCAGCATTTT. Amino acids: CAHEPPQHF. The rearrangement links TRBV2 to TRBJ1-5; no definite D call. V dropped 11 bases and J dropped 9 bases, with 8 bases sitting between them. The CDR3 is made up of 9 amino acids. Germline V gene lookup returns CDR1 SNHLY and CDR2 FYNNEI.

This chain uses TRBV13 with TRBJ1-2, with 7 positions matching TRBD1. CDR3 size: 13 residues. Germline assignment: CDR1 PRHDT and CDR2 FYEKMQ (reference sequence). The junction had 8 bases not matched to a gene; V was cut back by 8 bases and J by 5 bases. The CDR3 nucleotides read TGTGCCAGCTACACAGGGGCAGGGTATGGCTACACCTTC. Protein: CASYTGAGYGYTF.

This clonotype was picked up a small number of times. V and J are TRBV7-9 and TRBJ1-1; TRBD1 might be the D (5 bases). CDR1 is SEHNR and CDR2 is FQNEAQ in the germline V gene (reference sequence). The CDR3 extends over 12 amino acids. V was trimmed by 6 bases and J by 7 bases, leaving 12 bases between them. DNA for the CDR3: TGTGCCAGCAGAGAAACAGGACTTGAAGCTTTCTTT. Its protein is CASRETGLEAFF.

The chain recombines TRBV7-9 with TRBJ2-5; 7 nucleotides line up with TRBD1. CDR3 length equals 14 residues. J gave up 0 bases and V 3 bases, and 1 base lay outside the gene matches. CDR1 SEHNR and CDR2 FQNEAQ come from the germline V gene (reference sequence). The CDR3 DNA is TGTGCCAGCAGCTTTACAGGGGACCAAGAGACCCAGTACTTC. Translation: CASSFTGDQETQYF.

This clonotype appeared once. V is TRBV13 and J is TRBJ2-2, with D unclear. The germline CDR1 and CDR2 sequences are PRHDT and FYEKMQ (reference sequence). V was pared by 3 bases and J by 3 bases, with 8 bases between. The CDR3 is 14 residues long. The DNA of the CDR3 is TGTGCCAGCAGCTTTGAACAGTACACCGGGGAGCTGTTTTTT. Translation: CASSFEQYTGELFF. The full variable domain, its missing parts supplied by reference TRBV13 and TRBJ2-2, is AAGVIQSPRHLIKEKRETATLKCYPIPRHDTVYWYQQGPGQDPQFLISFYEKMQSDKGSIPDRFSAQQFSDYHSELNMSSLELGDSALYFCASSFEQYTGELFFGEGSRLTVL.

The V and J genes are TRBV15 and TRBJ1-4; D is uncertain. Germline CDR1 reads LNHNV; CDR2 reads YYDKDF (reference sequence). V was pared by 1 base and J by 5 bases, with 11 bases between. CDR3 size: 15 residues. The CDR3 region is CATSRGTAENEKLFF. DNA of the CDR3: TGTGCCACCAGCAGAGGTACGGCAGAGAATGAAAAACTGTTTTTT. The full variable domain, rest sourced from reference TRBV15 and TRBJ1-4, is DAMVIQNPRYQVTQFGKPVTLSCSQTLNHNVMYWYQQKSSQAPKLLFHYYDKDFNNEADTPDNFQSRRPNTSFCFLDIRSPGLGDTAMYLCATSRGTAENEKLFFGSGTQLSVL.

The chain links TRBV5-1 to TRBJ2-7; 10 bases are a match to TRBD1. Germline CDR1 is SGHRS and CDR2 is YFSETQ. This CDR3 is 15 amino acids long. Losses at the gene ends were 3 bases for V and 3 bases for J; bases not matched to a gene: 6. CDR3 loop: CASSSGTGAIYEQYF. DNA of the CDR3: TGCGCCAGCAGCTCTGGGACAGGGGCGATCTACGAGCAGTACTTC.

The rearrangement links TRBV9 to TRBJ1-2; D is uncertain. Trimming took 1 base from V and 1 from J, leaving 8 bases between them. The CDR3 spans 14 residues. The germline gives CDR1 SGDLS, CDR2 YYNGEE. CDR3 nucleotide sequence: TGTGCCAGCAGCGTATCGGTCAGTAACTATGGCTACACCTTC. Translating it yields CASSVSVSNYGYTF.

The chain carries TRBV20-1 and TRBJ1-3; 7 bases are a match to TRBD1. The CDR3 contains 14 residues. The ends lost 6 bases at V and 0 bases at J; junction bases unmatched: 5. CDR1 and CDR2 from the germline V gene are DFQATT and SNEGSKA (reference sequence). This chain's CDR3 is CSAPSGGSGNTIYF. CDR3 bases: TGCAGTGCACCTTCAGGGGGCTCTGGAAACACCATATATTTT.

The chain carries TRBV19 and TRBJ1-2, with 8 positions matching TRBD1. CDR1 LNHDA and CDR2 SQIVND come from the germline V gene (reference sequence). The CDR3 is 14 residues long. Unmatched junction bases numbered 8, after V lost 5 bases and J lost 6 bases. Here the CDR3 reads CASSLWTGKDGYTF. The CDR3 DNA is TGTGCCAGTAGTCTTTGGACAGGGAAGGATGGCTACACCTTC.

Only one count was recorded for this clonotype. The J gene is TRBJ2-7, the V gene TRBV27, with TRBD1 identical over 8 bases. Trimming at V came to 2 bases and at J to 3 bases, leaving 3 bases not matched to a gene. CDR1 and CDR2 from the germline V gene are MNHEY and SMNVEV (reference sequence). The CDR3 length is 14 residues. The CDR3 nucleotides read TGTGCCAGCAGTTTAGGCGGGACAGGCTACGAGCAGTACTTC. Its translation: CASSLGGTGYEQYF.

This sequence joins TRBV3-1 and TRBJ2-6; D is undetermined. With 4 bases removed from V and 1 base from J, the gap between germline ends came to 8 bases. CDR1 LGHDT and CDR2 YNNKEL come from the germline V gene (reference sequence). CDR3 length: 15 residues. CDR3 coding DNA: TGTGCCAGCAGCCCCATCGAATCTGGGGCCAACGTCCTGACTTTC. Amino acids: CASSPIESGANVLTF.

The chain carries TRBV19 and TRBJ2-7, with 7 bases fitting TRBD1. Germline CDR1 LNHDA, CDR2 SQIVND (reference sequence). V was pared by 5 bases and J by 2 bases, with 6 bases of the junction left unmatched. The CDR3 runs 14 residues. This CDR3 reads CASSPRDRPYEQYF. The CDR3 bases are TGTGCCAGTAGTCCCCGGGACAGACCCTACGAGCAGTACTTC. Full variable domain (remainder filled in from reference TRBV19 and TRBJ2-7): DGGITQSPKYLFRKEGQNVTLSCEQNLNHDAMYWYRQDPGQGLRLIYYSQIVNDFQKGDIAEGYSVSREKKESFPLTVTSAQKNPTAFYLCASSPRDRPYEQYFGPGTRLTVT.

The chain employs TRBV20-1 and TRBJ2-7, with a tentative D call TRBD1 (6 bases). The V gene's germline CDR1 is DFQATT and CDR2 SNEGSKA (reference sequence). The ends were cut back, 4 bases at V and 0 bases at J, with 13 bases in the middle. The CDR3 totals 14 residues. The CDR3 loop reads CSATYRAPSYEQYF. The DNA for the CDR3 is TGCAGTGCTACCTACAGGGCGCCCTCCTACGAGCAGTACTTC.

The V gene is TRBV7-9, the J gene TRBJ2-7, with a possible D match to TRBD2 (6 bases). Trimming took 7 bases from V and 3 from J, leaving 13 bases between them. The germline V gene has CDR1 SEHNR and CDR2 FQNEAQ (reference sequence). The CDR3 is 13 residues long. CDR3 amino acids: CASKVAGNYEQYF. CDR3 DNA sequence: TGTGCCAGCAAAGTCGCGGGGAACTACGAGCAGTACTTC.

The gene calls are TRBV7-9 and TRBJ1-1; D is possibly TRBD1 (5 bases). V lost 5 bases and J 5 bases, leaving 18 bases between the germline ends. This CDR3 region has 15 residues. Germline V CDR1 and CDR2: SEHNR, FQNEAQ (reference sequence). CDR3 protein: CASSLLGQDRTEAFF. For the CDR3, the DNA is TGTGCCAGCAGCCTCCTGGGGCAGGATAGGACTGAAGCTTTCTTT.

CDR3 sequence (DNA): TGTGCCAGCTCAGGACCGTCCCCAAGTAGCGGCTACACCTTC. It specifies CASSGPSPSSGYTF. The V and J genes are TRBV18 and TRBJ1-2; no firm D call. Germline CDR1 KGHSH, CDR2 LQKENI. The CDR3 runs 14 residues. Trimming left V 5 bases short and J 8 bases short, with 18 bases between.

The rearrangement uses TRBV18 and TRBJ2-3, with a possible D match to TRBD2 (5 bases). CDR1 and CDR2 from the germline V gene are KGHSH and LQKENI. The CDR3 sequence is 15 residues long. Trimming removed 6 bases from V and 1 base from J, with 14 bases in between. CDR3 bases: TGTGCCAGCTCCCAGCGAGGGCAGGGCACAGATACGCAGTATTTT. It translates to CASSQRGQGTDTQYF.

The chain couples TRBV19 to TRBJ1-5; no definite D call. CDR1 is LNHDA, CDR2 SQIVND, per germline (reference sequence). Trimming pared 10 bases from V and 4 bases from J, leaving 11 bases between. This CDR3 contains 12 residues. CDR3 DNA sequence: TGTGCCACCGCAGACCCAAATCAGCCCCAGCATTTT. Encoded protein: CATADPNQPQHF. The whole variable domain, remainder taken from reference TRBV19 and TRBJ1-5, is DGGITQSPKYLFRKEGQNVTLSCEQNLNHDAMYWYRQDPGQGLRLIYYSQIVNDFQKGDIAEGYSVSREKKESFPLTVTSAQKNPTAFYLCATADPNQPQHFGDGTRLSIL.

This chain joins TRBV6-5 and TRBJ2-7, with D maybe TRBD1 (6 bases). V shed 5 bases and J shed 0 bases, with 8 bases lying between them. The length of the CDR3 is 13 residues. Germline V gene sequence: CDR1 MNHEY, CDR2 SVGAGI. DNA of the CDR3: TGTGCCAGCAGTGACAGGCCCTCCTACGAGCAGTACTTC. Protein: CASSDRPSYEQYF.

The chain recombines TRBV6-6 with TRBJ2-5, with a possible D match to TRBD1 (6 bases). The CDR3 is 15 residues long. Germline values: CDR1 MNHNY, CDR2 SVGAGI (reference sequence). Trimming removed 5 bases at V and 5 bases at J, with 18 bases between. Here the CDR3 reads CASSTGPTRGETQYF. In DNA, the CDR3 is TGTGCCAGCAGTACGGGACCCACGAGGGGGGAGACCCAGTACTTC.

This sequence joins TRBV11-2 and TRBJ1-1, with D uncertain. Trimming stripped 3 bases from V and 4 bases from J, with 15 bases between. This CDR3 comprises 15 residues. Germline V gene lookup returns CDR1 SGHAT and CDR2 FQNNGV. CDR3 region: CASSFLGGRGTEAFF. The CDR3 nucleotides are TGTGCCAGCAGCTTCTTAGGAGGCCGTGGCACTGAAGCTTTCTTT.

The genes are TRBV4-3 and TRBJ2-7; the match to TRBD1 covers 7 bases. Germline V CDR1 and CDR2: LGHNA, YSLEER. Losses at the gene ends were 0 bases for V and 5 bases for J; bases not matched to a gene: 16. CDR3 length equals 18 residues. The DNA of the CDR3 is TGCGCCAGCAGCCAAGATAGGGGGACAGTCGCTCTTCTCGACGAGCAGTACTTC. Translated, it gives CASSQDRGTVALLDEQYF.

The rearrangement links TRBV9 to TRBJ1-2; D is undetermined. The CDR3 extends over 12 amino acids. V was pared by 2 bases and J by 7 bases, with 9 bases between. Germline CDR1 and CDR2: SGDLS and YYNGEE. The CDR3 protein is CASSVPGGGYTF. The DNA for the CDR3 is TGTGCCAGCAGCGTCCCGGGAGGTGGCTACACCTTC.

This chain joins TRBV5-1 and TRBJ1-1, with D unclear. Trimming shortened V by 1 base and J by 4 bases, and 8 bases separated the two germline ends. This CDR3 has 13 residues. Germline V lookup: CDR1 SGHRS, CDR2 YFSETQ. The CDR3 loop is CASSLYGATEAFF. The CDR3 bases are TGCGCCAGCAGCTTGTACGGAGCCACTGAAGCTTTCTTT.

V usage is TRBV7-2 and J usage is TRBJ2-2; D is ambiguous. Germline CDR1 is SGHTA and CDR2 is FQGNSA. The CDR3 runs 16 residues. The V and J ends lost 1 base and 3 bases respectively, with 12 bases between them. CDR3 sequence (DNA): TGTGCCAGCAGCTTAGACGGGTATTGGCACACCGGGGAGCTGTTTTTT. It translates to CASSLDGYWHTGELFF. Variable domain in full (rest from reference TRBV7-2 and TRBJ2-2): GAGVSQSPSNKVTEKGKDVELRCDPISGHTALYWYRQSLGQGLEFLIYFQGNSAPDKSGLPSDRFSAERTGGSVSTLTIQRTQQEDSAVYLCASSLDGYWHTGELFFGEGSRLTVL.

V and J are TRBV7-3 and TRBJ2-1; 8 bases agree with TRBD2. CDR1 and CDR2 from the germline V gene are SGHTA and FQGTGA. The CDR3 runs to 13 residues. V lost 6 bases and J lost 7; bases outside the gene matches: 5. The chain's CDR3 is CASSYTGGNEQFF. CDR3 bases: TGTGCCAGCAGTTACACGGGGGGGAATGAGCAGTTCTTC.

J is TRBJ1-4 and V is TRBV28; 8 positions match TRBD1. This CDR3 is 14 amino acids long. The trim removed 6 bases at V and 6 bases at J, leaving 6 bases unmatched. Germline assignment: CDR1 MDHEN and CDR2 SYDVKM. CDR3 nucleotide sequence: TGTGCCAGCAGCGACAGGGGAAAGGATGAAAAACTGTTTTTT. It is translated as CASSDRGKDEKLFF.